One and the same sample provided the 8 T cell receptor beta chains below, sequenced in a study of shared clonotypes between healthy human individuals (dated by TCRdb to the early 2020s). Receptors were amplified or captured by the immunoSEQ multiplex PCR assay. TCRdb holds this immuneACCESS table with in-frame rearrangements only. Some clones are missing; in checked studies, unresolved V genes explain under half, and the rest has no known cause. The table for this sample lists more than 400,000 clones; 95% to 97% of them were counted only once. Of the sample, about 0.068% falls within the top ten clones. Source material: naive CD4+ T cells sorted from blood. According to the study, the label for this sample's cell subset or site signals: CD45RA+ positively selected. The receptor source for this set is a woman in her twenties or thirties in good health.

The V call is TRBV5-1, the J call TRBJ1-1, with 7 bases matching TRBD1. V shed 4 bases, J shed 4 bases, and the junction held 7 bases outside the gene matches. The CDR3 is 14 amino acids. CDR1 SGHRS and CDR2 YFSETQ come from the germline V gene. The CDR3 here is CASSTGDSVTEAFF. The CDR3 region has the DNA TGCGCCAGCAGCACAGGGGATTCAGTCACTGAAGCTTTCTTT.

This clone was recorded once. V and J are TRBV28 and TRBJ2-3; possible D gene TRBD2, 6 bases. Trimming left V 10 bases short and J 0 bases short, with 14 bases between. This CDR3 has 14 amino acids. Germline assignment: CDR1 MDHEN and CDR2 SYDVKM. The CDR3 loop reads CATKTRGSTDTQYF. CDR3 nucleotide sequence: TGTGCCACAAAAACCCGGGGGAGCACAGATACGCAGTATTTT.

This clone appeared once. The rearrangement joins TRBV7-9 to TRBJ2-6; 9 bases fit TRBD1. The CDR3 length is 18 residues. Germline CDR1 reads SEHNR; CDR2 reads FQNEAQ (reference sequence). The junction had 15 bases not matched to a gene; V was cut back by 10 bases and J by 2 bases. For the CDR3, the DNA is TGTGCCACCCCCCGGGACGGGACAGGGTTCGCTGGGGCCAACGTCCTGACTTTC. Its protein is CATPRDGTGFAGANVLTF.

This chain uses TRBV6-1 with TRBJ2-7, with 10 nucleotides matching TRBD1. After removal of 4 bases from V and 2 bases from J, the junction contained 2 bases not matched to a gene. The CDR3 is made up of 14 amino acids. CDR1 MNHNS and CDR2 SASEGT come from the germline V gene. As DNA, the CDR3 is TGTGCCAGCAGTGGGGGACAGGGGACCTACGAGCAGTACTTC. This gives the protein CASSGGQGTYEQYF.

The genes are TRBV27 and TRBJ2-5; no clear D. Germline assignment: CDR1 MNHEY and CDR2 SMNVEV (reference sequence). Trimming shortened V by 3 bases and J by 0 bases, and 11 bases separated the two germline ends. The CDR3 runs 15 residues. CDR3 nucleotide sequence: TGTGCCAGCAGTTTTTATTCGGCGTACCAAGAGACCCAGTACTTC. Its protein is CASSFYSAYQETQYF.

This rearrangement joins TRBV10-3 to TRBJ1-1, with a possible D match to TRBD1 (6 bases). The germline V gene has CDR1 ENHRY and CDR2 SYGVKD. V was shortened by 0 bases and J by 4 bases, with 9 bases between the two germline ends. This CDR3 contains 14 residues. The CDR3 here is CAISESPGVTEAFF. The CDR3 DNA sequence: TGTGCCATCAGTGAGTCCCCAGGGGTCACTGAAGCTTTCTTT.

V gene TRBV6-1 combines with J gene TRBJ1-5; 12 bases are a match to TRBD1. Germline assignment: CDR1 MNHNS and CDR2 SASEGT. V was clipped by 2 bases and J by 6 bases; unmatched bases: 5. The CDR3 extends over 16 amino acids. The CDR3 region is CASSEPGQGAFQPQHF. The CDR3 region has the DNA TGTGCCAGCAGTGAACCGGGACAGGGGGCTTTTCAGCCCCAGCATTTT.

The rearrangement links TRBV18 to TRBJ1-4, with D perhaps TRBD1 (6 bases). Deletions cut 6 bases from V and 4 bases from J, with 9 bases between. Germline values: CDR1 KGHSH, CDR2 LQKENI. The CDR3 runs to 13 residues. CDR3 sequence: CASSGGGNEKLFF. In DNA, the CDR3 is TGTGCCAGCTCTGGGGGCGGTAATGAAAAACTGTTTTTT.